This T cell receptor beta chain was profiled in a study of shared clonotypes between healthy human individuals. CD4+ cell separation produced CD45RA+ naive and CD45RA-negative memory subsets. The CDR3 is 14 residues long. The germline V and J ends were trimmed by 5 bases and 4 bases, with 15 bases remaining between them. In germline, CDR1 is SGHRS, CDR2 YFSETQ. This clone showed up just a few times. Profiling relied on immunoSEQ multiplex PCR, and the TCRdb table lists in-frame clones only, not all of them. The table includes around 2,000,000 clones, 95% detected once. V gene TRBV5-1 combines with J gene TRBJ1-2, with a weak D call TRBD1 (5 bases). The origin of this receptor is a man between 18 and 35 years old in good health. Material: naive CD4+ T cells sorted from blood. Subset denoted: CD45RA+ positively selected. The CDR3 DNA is TGCGCCAGCAGTTTCACGACAGTCGCCTATGGCTACACCTTC. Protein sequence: CASSFTTVAYGYTF. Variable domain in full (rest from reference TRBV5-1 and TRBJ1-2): KAGVTQTPRYLIKTRGQQVTLSCSPISGHRSVSWYQQTPGQGLQFLFEYFSETQRNKGNFPGRFSGRQFSNSRSEMNVSTLELGDSALYLCASSFTTVAYGYTFGSGTRLTVV.